This T cell receptor beta chain is from a study of early T cells in non-severe SARS-CoV-2 infection. Study information: Sequenced bulk RNA came from whole blood that was unsorted, and chains were unpaired.

Attachment of unique molecular identifiers was made to individual cDNA molecules. MiXCR, applied by TCRdb to the 5' RACE reads, yields one record per CDR3 protein. The data hold more than 55,000 distinct CDR3 sequences, with about 8.9% observed a single time. Points from the study as a whole: A preference for anti-spike CD8 responses marked VDJdb matching, which missed private and CD4 specificities.

The germline gives CDR1 SNHLY, CDR2 FYNNEI. V lost 2 bases to trimming and J lost 5 bases, with 15 bases between them. The CDR3 is made up of 15 amino acids. This clonotype was seen more than once but under ten times. Antigen unknown. This chain joins TRBV2 and TRBJ1-2; D not certain. The TCR was taken from an adult who was a healthcare worker with PCR-confirmed SARS-CoV-2 infection or an uninfected control (not recorded which). The source material was whole blood. DNA of the CDR3: TGTGCCAGCAGTGAATCGCCGTGGAGTGGTTATGGCTACACCTTC. Translated: CASSESPWSGYGYTF. Full variable domain (outside the CDR3, taken from reference TRBV2 and TRBJ1-2): EPEVTQTPSHQVTQMGQEVILRCVPISNHLYFYWYRQILGQKVEFLVSFYNNEISEKSEIFDDQFSVERPDGSNFTLKIRSTKLEDSAMYFCASSESPWSGYGYTFGSGTRLTVV.